The 17 T cell receptor beta chains below all came from one sample that was sequenced in a study of blood T cell repertoires in COVID-19. Only in-frame clones appear in the TCRdb table, and some are missing; sequencing was by immunoSEQ multiplex PCR. The table shows tens of thousands of clones, with 70% to 90% occurring only once. The specimen sequenced was peripheral blood. These receptors all come from a woman aged 55-70 years with acute or convalescent COVID-19.

V gene TRBV15 combines with J gene TRBJ2-7, with a tentative D call TRBD2 (5 bases). The CDR3 is made up of 16 amino acids. CDR1 is LNHNV and CDR2 is YYDKDF in the germline V gene (reference sequence). The V and J ends lost 3 bases and 6 bases respectively, with 21 bases between them. The CDR3 here is CATSRAPSGVGGEQYF. CDR3 sequence (DNA): TGTGCCACCAGCAGGGCCCCGTCTGGGGTAGGAGGCGAGCAGTACTTC.

With respect to this clone: At one of its ends the junction is not consistent with the germline gene, which may arise from a read error. The V call is TRBV7-7, the J call TRBJ2-3; D is perhaps TRBD2 (5 bases). The CDR3 runs 15 residues. Germline V CDR1 and CDR2: SSHAT, FNYEAQ (reference sequence). The DNA of the CDR3 is TGTGCTAGCAGCTCGGGATTGACTAGCACAGATACGCAGTATTTT. The encoded protein is CASSSGLTSTDTQYF.

The chain links TRBV5-1 to TRBJ1-1, with 9 positions matching TRBD1. The length of the CDR3 is 19 residues. The ends lost 0 bases at V and 0 bases at J; junction bases unmatched: 12. Germline CDR1 and CDR2: SGHRS and YFSETQ. This CDR3 is CASSLVGPGQGDMNTEAFF. CDR3 sequence (DNA): TGCGCCAGCAGCTTGGTTGGCCCGGGACAGGGCGACATGAACACTGAAGCTTTCTTT.

The chain carries TRBV5-1 and TRBJ1-2; possible D gene TRBD1, 5 bases. The CDR3 spans 14 residues. Trimming took off 2 bases at V and 4 bases at J, with 12 bases between the two ends. Germline assignment: CDR1 SGHRS and CDR2 YFSETQ. The CDR3 region is CASSFSDRSYGYTF. CDR3 coding DNA: TGCGCCAGCAGCTTCTCTGACAGATCCTATGGCTACACCTTC.

The J gene is TRBJ1-1, the V gene TRBV10-3; tentatively, D is TRBD1 (5 bases). With 4 bases removed from V and 1 base from J, the gap between germline ends came to 7 bases. The CDR3 covers 13 residues. From germline, CDR1 is ENHRY and CDR2 SYGVKD. The CDR3: CAISVGQNTEAFF. CDR3 sequence (DNA): TGTGCCATCAGTGTCGGACAGAACACTGAAGCTTTCTTT.

This rearrangement joins TRBV19 to TRBJ1-5; 12 bases match TRBD1. The length of the CDR3 is 16 residues. Looked up from germline, CDR1 is LNHDA and CDR2 is SQIVND (reference sequence). V was clipped by 6 bases and J by 4 bases; unmatched bases: 7. The CDR3 protein is CASSNPGQGANQPQHF. The CDR3 nucleotides read TGTGCCAGTAGCAACCCGGGACAGGGGGCGAATCAGCCCCAGCATTTT.

V usage is TRBV21-1 and J usage is TRBJ2-1; the listed D gene, TRBD2, was not tested against the DNA. TRBV21-1 counts as a pseudogene. The CDR3 spans 18 residues. In DNA form, the CDR3 reads TGTGCCAGCAGCAAAGTCGCGGGGACTAGCGGGAGGCACAATGAGCAGTTCTTC. The encoded protein is CASSKVAGTSGRHNEQFF.

This clone was counted between two and nine times. This chain joins TRBV5-5 and TRBJ2-7, with 13 bases identical to TRBD2. With 0 bases clipped from V and 4 bases from J, the junction kept 7 bases outside the gene matches. The V gene's germline CDR1 is SGHKS and CDR2 YYEKEE (reference sequence). CDR3 size: 17 residues. CDR3 protein: CASSLASTSGGFYEQYF. CDR3 sequence (DNA): TGTGCCAGCAGCTTGGCCTCGACTAGCGGGGGGTTTTACGAGCAGTACTTC.

This chain links TRBV20-1 with TRBJ2-1, with 7 nucleotides matching TRBD2. Looked up from germline, CDR1 is DFQATT and CDR2 is SNEGSKA (reference sequence). The V segment lost 7 bases and the J segment 6 bases; nucleotides outside the gene matches: 3. CDR3 length: 11 residues. The CDR3 DNA reads TGCAGTGGCGGGAGAGGCAATGAGCAGTTCTTC. Its protein is CSGGRGNEQFF.

The CDR3: CASSSQPGQGDTGELFF. The CDR3 nucleotides are TGTGCCAGCAGCTCGCAACCGGGACAGGGGGACACCGGGGAGCTGTTTTTT. The V gene is TRBV7-9, the J gene TRBJ2-2; TRBD1 matches 11 bases. J lost 3 bases, V lost 4 bases, and 7 bases had no gene match. CDR1 is SEHNR and CDR2 is FQNEAQ in the germline V gene (reference sequence). The CDR3 has 17 amino acids.

This chain joins TRBV7-2 and TRBJ1-1; 7 bases agree with TRBD1. CDR3 length: 16 residues. CDR1 SGHTA and CDR2 FQGNSA come from the germline V gene. V was pared by 1 base and J by 0 bases, with 5 bases of the junction left unmatched. The CDR3 nucleotides are TGTGCCAGCAGCTTAGAAGGGACAGCCCTGAACACTGAAGCTTTCTTT. This encodes CASSLEGTALNTEAFF.

The chain is built from TRBV11-1 and TRBJ1-1; possibly TRBD1 for D (6 bases). V dropped 1 base and J dropped 3 bases, with 15 bases sitting between them. The germline CDR1 and CDR2 sequences are SGHAT and FQDESV (reference sequence). The CDR3 has 16 amino acids. This CDR3 reads CASSLGHREQDTEAFF. The CDR3 nucleotides read TGTGCCAGCAGCTTAGGCCACAGGGAGCAGGACACTGAAGCTTTCTTT.

The chain is built from TRBV18 and TRBJ2-2; the D is unclear. The CDR3 is made up of 14 amino acids. Trimming took 4 bases from V and 0 from J, leaving 6 bases between them. CDR1 and CDR2 (germline): KGHSH, LQKENI. The CDR3 sequence is CASSLHANTGELFF. Written as DNA, the CDR3 is TGTGCCAGCTCACTACACGCGAACACCGGGGAGCTGTTTTTT.

The rearrangement uses TRBV5-1 and TRBJ2-7, with TRBD2 matching over 9 bases. Germline loops: CDR1 SGHRS, CDR2 YFSETQ. The CDR3 extends over 16 amino acids. With V trimmed by 5 bases and J by 3 bases, 12 bases remained unmatched. The CDR3 DNA reads as TGCGCCAGCAGTAAAACGAGACTAGCGGAGGGCTACGAGCAGTACTTC. This sequence encodes CASSKTRLAEGYEQYF.

This clone was found once. The chain joins TRBV15 to TRBJ1-1, with no clear D. Trimming removed 0 bases at V and 3 bases at J, with 8 bases between. In germline, CDR1 is LNHNV, CDR2 YYDKDF (reference sequence). CDR3 length equals 14 residues. The CDR3 spells CATSRDRHHTEAFF. Written as DNA, the CDR3 is TGTGCCACCAGCAGAGATCGACACCACACTGAAGCTTTCTTT.

To note about this clone: The sample carries other DNA sequences with the same CDR3. The chain is built from TRBV6-1 and TRBJ2-7, with 10 bases matching TRBD2. The V gene's germline CDR1 is MNHNS and CDR2 SASEGT. With V trimmed by 0 bases and J by 3 bases, 2 bases remained unmatched. This CDR3 is built from 15 residues. The CDR3 DNA is TGTGCCAGCAGTGAAGCGCTAGCGGGAGTCTACGAGCAGTACTTC. Its translation: CASSEALAGVYEQYF.

The chain uses TRBV11-2 and TRBJ2-3, with 8 bases matching TRBD2. This CDR3 has 16 amino acids. V dropped 1 base and J dropped 2; count of bases not matched to a gene: 5. Per germline, CDR1 SGHAT and CDR2 FQNNGV. The CDR3 DNA sequence: TGTGCCAGCAGCTTAGGGGCACTAGCGGACACAGATACGCAGTATTTT. Translating gives CASSLGALADTDTQYF.